These 3 T cell receptor beta chains were sequenced from one sample in a study of T cell responses to AZD1222 COVID-19 vaccine. Here immunoSEQ multiplex PCR was the method, and the copy in TCRdb shows in-frame clones only, minus some. This table has 100,000 to 150,000 clones, 85% to 90% appearing once. The input for sequencing was peripheral blood, taken on day 0 of AZD1222 vaccination. Source of these receptors: an adult in good health.

The chain is built from TRBV15 and TRBJ2-5; TRBD2 matches 10 bases. V shed 5 bases, J shed 4 bases, and the junction held 7 bases outside the gene matches. The CDR3 is 15 residues long. Germline V lookup: CDR1 LNHNV, CDR2 YYDKDF (reference sequence). This chain's CDR3 is CATSVTGTSVETQYF. The CDR3 bases are TGTGCCACCAGCGTTACCGGGACTAGCGTAGAGACCCAGTACTTC.

V and J are TRBV5-1 and TRBJ2-2; TRBD1 is a possible D gene (6 bases). CDR3 length: 14 residues. Trimming stripped 0 bases from V and 3 bases from J, with 6 bases between. Germline V lookup: CDR1 SGHRS, CDR2 YFSETQ. The CDR3 bases are TGCGCCAGCAGCTTGGGACAGGACACCGGGGAGCTGTTTTTT. Encoded protein: CASSLGQDTGELFF. Complete variable domain (other parts from reference TRBV5-1 and TRBJ2-2): KAGVTQTPRYLIKTRGQQVTLSCSPISGHRSVSWYQQTPGQGLQFLFEYFSETQRNKGNFPGRFSGRQFSNSRSEMNVSTLELGDSALYLCASSLGQDTGELFFGEGSRLTVL.

The rearrangement joins TRBV7-6 to TRBJ2-5; unclear D gene. CDR3 size: 14 residues. The germline V gene has CDR1 SGHVS and CDR2 FNYEAQ. Trimming left V 1 base short and J 1 base short, with 7 bases between. CDR3 loop: CASSLGAIQETQYF. CDR3 bases: TGTGCCAGCAGCTTAGGGGCGATCCAAGAGACCCAGTACTTC.